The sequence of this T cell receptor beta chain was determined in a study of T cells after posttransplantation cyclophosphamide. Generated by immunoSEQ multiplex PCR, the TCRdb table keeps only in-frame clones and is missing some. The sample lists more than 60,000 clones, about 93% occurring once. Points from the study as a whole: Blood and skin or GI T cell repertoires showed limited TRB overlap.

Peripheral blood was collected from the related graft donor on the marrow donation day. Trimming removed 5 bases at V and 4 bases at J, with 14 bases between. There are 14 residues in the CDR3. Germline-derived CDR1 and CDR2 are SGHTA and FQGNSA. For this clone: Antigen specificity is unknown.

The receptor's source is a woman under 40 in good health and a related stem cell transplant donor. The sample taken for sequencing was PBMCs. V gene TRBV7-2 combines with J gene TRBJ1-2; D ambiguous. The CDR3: CASSAPIDGYGYTF. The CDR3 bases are TGTGCCAGCAGCGCTCCCATTGACGGCTATGGCTACACCTTC.